This T cell receptor beta chain was obtained from a study of CD8+ T cells in alopecia areata. Looking at the study overall: Once tofacitinib had been taken for 6 to 18 months, 6 months off drug followed.

After removal of 4 bases from V and 4 bases from J, the junction contained 9 bases not matched to a gene. The CDR3 spans 15 residues. The germline gives CDR1 LGHNT, CDR2 FRNRAP. Notes on this clone: Its cognate antigen is unknown.

Treatment given: oral pan-JAK inhibitor, 5-10 mg twice daily. Specimens obtained from alopecia areata patients comprised lesional scalp punch biopsies and peripheral blood. Study-wide results and limits: Administration of tofacitinib significantly diminished scalp clonality and expanded CD8+ clones within the top 100.

Investigators isolated RNA and reverse transcribed it into cDNA to act as the sequencing template. Clones were read by immunoSEQ multiplex PCR, and TCRdb kept only the in-frame ones, dropping some. The data hold approximately 180,000 clones, with 60% observed a single time. The sequence came from a human donor with alopecia areata. Source: CD4+ T cells sorted from blood, taken at week 24, from a patient treated with tofacitinib. The chain joins TRBV12-5 to TRBJ1-2; 7 positions agree with TRBD1. CDR3 protein: CASGSGTVDLYGYTF. For the CDR3, the DNA is TGTGCTAGTGGTTCCGGGACAGTGGATCTCTATGGCTACACCTTC.